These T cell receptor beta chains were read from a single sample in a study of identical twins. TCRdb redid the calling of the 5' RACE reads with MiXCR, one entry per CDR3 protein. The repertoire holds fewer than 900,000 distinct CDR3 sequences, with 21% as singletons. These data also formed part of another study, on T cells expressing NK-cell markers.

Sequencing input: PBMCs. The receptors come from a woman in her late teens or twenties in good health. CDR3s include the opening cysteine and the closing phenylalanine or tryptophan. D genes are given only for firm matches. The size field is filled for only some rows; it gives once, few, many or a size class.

CDR3: CASSHLTRLGTEAFF; DNA: TGTGCCAGCAGCCATCTTACCCGTTTGGGCACTGAAGCTTTCTTT; V: TRBV3-1; D: NA; size: few; J: TRBJ1-1
CDR3: CSAFRSQWTEAFF; DNA: TGCAGTGCTTTCCGGAGTCAGTGGACTGAAGCTTTCTTT; V: TRBV20-1; D: NA; size: many; J: TRBJ1-1
CDR3: CASSSRTSGNTTDTQYF; DNA: TGTGCCAGCAGCTCGCGGACTAGCGGGAACACCACAGATACGCAGTATTTT; V: TRBV13; D: TRBD2; size: many; J: TRBJ2-3
CDR3: CASSPAGRANYGYTF; DNA: TGTGCCAGCAGCCCCGCCGGGAGGGCTAACTATGGCTACACCTTC; V: TRBV7-3; D: NA; size: few; J: TRBJ1-2
CDR3: CASSRDRRASTEAFF; DNA: TGTGCCAGCAGTCGGGACAGGAGGGCGAGCACTGAAGCTTTCTTT; V: TRBV6-1; D: TRBD1; size: NA; J: TRBJ1-1
CDR3: CSAISGSSTDTQYF; DNA: TGCAGTGCAATCAGCGGGTCCAGCACAGATACGCAGTATTTT; V: TRBV20-1; D: NA; size: few; J: TRBJ2-3
CDR3: CSARTHRTDTQYF; DNA: TGCAGTGCTAGAACACATAGGACAGATACGCAGTATTTT; V: TRBV20-1; D: NA; size: few; J: TRBJ2-3
CDR3: CSVAKGTDTQYF; DNA: TGCAGCGTAGCAAAGGGGACAGATACGCAGTATTTT; V: TRBV29-1; D: NA; size: few; J: TRBJ2-3
CDR3: CSASGTSGRSFIYNEQFF; DNA: TGCAGTGCTAGTGGGACTAGCGGGAGAAGTTTTATATACAATGAGCAGTTCTTC; V: TRBV20-1; D: TRBD2; size: few; J: TRBJ2-1
CDR3: CASRNRVRETQYF; DNA: TGTGCCAGCAGAAACAGGGTCAGGGAGACCCAGTACTTC; V: TRBV27; D: NA; size: NA; J: TRBJ2-5
CDR3: CSARFPWRGDTDTQYF; DNA: TGCAGTGCTCGGTTCCCTTGGCGGGGGGACACAGATACGCAGTATTTT; V: TRBV20-1; D: TRBD2; size: many; J: TRBJ2-3
CDR3: CASSGTGGASEAFF; DNA: TGCGCCAGCAGCGGGACAGGGGGCGCATCTGAAGCTTTCTTT; V: TRBV5-1; D: TRBD1; size: few; J: TRBJ1-1
CDR3: CASGDLDTQYF; DNA: TGTGCCAGTGGTGATCTAGATACGCAGTATTTT; V: TRBV7-2; D: NA; size: NA; J: TRBJ2-3
CDR3: CASSLGRFENNEQFF; DNA: TGTGCCAGCAGCTTAGGCAGGTTTGAAAACAATGAGCAGTTCTTC; V: TRBV7-6; D: NA; size: few; J: TRBJ2-1
CDR3: CASSEGPAGMKGYTF; DNA: TGTGCCAGCAGTGAAGGCCCGGCGGGGATGAAGGGCTACACCTTC; V: TRBV6-1; D: NA; size: few; J: TRBJ1-2
CDR3: CASRQGAQPQHF; DNA: TGTGCCAGCCGACAGGGAGCTCAGCCCCAGCATTTT; V: TRBV2; D: TRBD1; size: few; J: TRBJ1-5
CDR3: CSAAPTIQETQYF; DNA: TGCAGTGCCGCCCCGACTATACAAGAGACCCAGTACTTC; V: TRBV20-1; D: NA; size: many; J: TRBJ2-5
CDR3: CASSLELGHQDNEQFF; DNA: TGCGCCAGCAGCTTGGAGCTAGGCCACCAAGACAATGAGCAGTTCTTC; V: TRBV5-1; D: NA; size: few; J: TRBJ2-1
CDR3: CASSQRGQGTGELFF; DNA: TGTGCCAGCAGCCAAAGGGGACAGGGAACCGGGGAGCTGTTTTTT; V: TRBV3-1; D: TRBD1; size: NA; J: TRBJ2-2
CDR3: CSAIGSFSGANVLTF; DNA: TGCAGCGCAATAGGGTCCTTCTCTGGGGCCAACGTCCTGACTTTC; V: TRBV29-1; D: NA; size: NA; J: TRBJ2-6
CDR3: CSVGEGTTNTGELFF; DNA: TGCAGCGTCGGAGAGGGGACAACGAACACCGGGGAGCTGTTTTTT; V: TRBV29-1; D: NA; size: NA; J: TRBJ2-2
CDR3: CAWSWGASTDTQYF; DNA: TGTGCCTGGAGTTGGGGGGCCAGCACAGATACGCAGTATTTT; V: TRBV30; D: NA; size: NA; J: TRBJ2-3
CDR3: CSARDFGPSGRIEQYF; DNA: TGCAGTGCTAGAGATTTTGGGCCTAGCGGGAGGATCGAGCAGTACTTC; V: TRBV20-1; D: TRBD2; size: few; J: TRBJ2-7
CDR3: CSATRTDSTNYGYTF; DNA: TGCAGTGCTACCCGGACGGATAGCACTAACTATGGCTACACCTTC; V: TRBV20-1; D: NA; size: NA; J: TRBJ1-2
CDR3: CASSLVERTFTDTQYF; DNA: TGTGCCAGCAGCTTAGTAGAGCGGACCTTCACAGATACGCAGTATTTT; V: TRBV7-8; D: NA; size: NA; J: TRBJ2-3
CDR3: CSAERWTSRYEQYF; DNA: TGCAGTGCGGAACGATGGACTAGCAGATACGAGCAGTACTTC; V: TRBV20-1; D: TRBD2; size: few; J: TRBJ2-7
CDR3: CASSDSGLANEQFF; DNA: TGTGCCAGCAGTGACTCGGGACTAGCGAATGAGCAGTTCTTC; V: TRBV6-4; D: TRBD2; size: NA; J: TRBJ2-1
CDR3: CASSSYSIKETQYF; DNA: TGTGCCAGCAGCTCCTATAGTATAAAAGAGACCCAGTACTTC; V: TRBV7-2; D: NA; size: NA; J: TRBJ2-5
CDR3: CASSLEGGAPLYNEQFF; DNA: TGTGCCAGCAGCTTGGAGGGCGGGGCGCCCCTGTACAATGAGCAGTTCTTC; V: TRBV5-6; D: NA; size: NA; J: TRBJ2-1
CDR3: CASSLVGLGLEQYF; DNA: TGCGCCAGCAGCTTGGTCGGACTGGGCCTAGAGCAGTACTTC; V: TRBV5-1; D: NA; size: once; J: TRBJ2-7
CDR3: CASSQETGGARSYEQYF; DNA: TGTGCCAGCAGCCAGGAGACAGGGGGCGCAAGGTCCTACGAGCAGTACTTC; V: TRBV7-6; D: TRBD1; size: few; J: TRBJ2-7
CDR3: CASSLSREFQPQHF; DNA: TGTGCCAGCAGCTTGTCGAGGGAGTTTCAGCCCCAGCATTTT; V: TRBV5-6; D: NA; size: NA; J: TRBJ1-5
CDR3: CATSLRPPTEQFF; DNA: TGTGCCACCAGCCTCCGGCCCCCAACGGAGCAGTTCTTC; V: TRBV15; D: NA; size: NA; J: TRBJ2-1
CDR3: CSARPQGADTQYF; DNA: TGCAGTGCTAGACCCCAGGGGGCGGATACGCAGTATTTT; V: TRBV20-1; D: TRBD1; size: few; J: TRBJ2-3
CDR3: CASSHLGGPEQFF; DNA: TGTGCCAGCAGCCACCTGGGGGGGCCGGAGCAGTTCTTC; V: TRBV3-1; D: NA; size: NA; J: TRBJ2-1
CDR3: CASSSSHRDTQYF; DNA: TGTGCCAGCAGCTCCTCTCATCGAGATACGCAGTATTTT; V: TRBV11-2; D: NA; size: few; J: TRBJ2-3
CDR3: CSAGHKSYEQYF; DNA: TGCAGTGCCGGACATAAGTCCTACGAGCAGTACTTC; V: TRBV20-1; D: NA; size: few; J: TRBJ2-7
CDR3: CASSLLQGSETQYF; DNA: TGTGCCAGCAGCTTACTACAGGGGAGCGAGACCCAGTACTTC; V: TRBV7-2; D: TRBD1; size: NA; J: TRBJ2-5
CDR3: CSARGSGGGTDTQYF; DNA: TGCAGTGCTAGAGGATCAGGGGGCGGTACAGATACGCAGTATTTT; V: TRBV20-1; D: TRBD1; size: NA; J: TRBJ2-3
CDR3: CSVELFGTGGDEQYF; DNA: TGCAGCGTTGAGCTCTTTGGGACAGGGGGCGACGAGCAGTACTTC; V: TRBV29-1; D: TRBD1; size: few; J: TRBJ2-7
CDR3: CASSPRKAGANVLTF; DNA: TGTGCCAGCAGTCCTCGGAAGGCTGGGGCCAACGTCCTGACTTTC; V: TRBV12-3/TRBV12-4; D: NA; size: NA; J: TRBJ2-6
CDR3: CSATKTGRSSYEQYF; DNA: TGCAGCGCTACTAAGACGGGACGGAGCTCCTACGAGCAGTACTTC; V: TRBV29-1; D: NA; size: NA; J: TRBJ2-7
CDR3: CSATGVTNEQFF; DNA: TGCAGTGCCACGGGAGTCACAAATGAGCAGTTCTTC; V: TRBV20-1; D: NA; size: few; J: TRBJ2-1
CDR3: CSARGTSGRADTQYF; DNA: TGCAGTGCTAGAGGGACTAGCGGGAGAGCAGATACGCAGTATTTT; V: TRBV20-1; D: TRBD2; size: NA; J: TRBJ2-3
CDR3: CASSFDQTTDTQYF; DNA: TGCGCCAGCAGCTTCGATCAGACCACAGATACGCAGTATTTT; V: TRBV5-1; D: NA; size: NA; J: TRBJ2-3
CDR3: CASSLGVEAYNEQFF; DNA: TGTGCCAGCAGTTTGGGGGTGGAGGCCTACAATGAGCAGTTCTTC; V: TRBV6-5; D: NA; size: few; J: TRBJ2-1
CDR3: CSASSSGRGETQYF; DNA: TGCAGTGCTAGCTCTAGCGGGAGAGGAGAGACCCAGTACTTC; V: TRBV20-1; D: TRBD2; size: few; J: TRBJ2-5
CDR3: CASGGRSSEQFF; DNA: TGTGCCAGTGGGGGGAGATCAAGTGAGCAGTTCTTC; V: TRBV9; D: NA; size: NA; J: TRBJ2-1
CDR3: CASSQASGNPYNEQFF; DNA: TGCGCCAGCAGCCAGGCAAGCGGGAACCCCTACAATGAGCAGTTCTTC; V: TRBV4-3; D: TRBD2; size: NA; J: TRBJ2-1
CDR3: CASRPGTGGQPQHF; DNA: TGTGCCAGCAGACCCGGGACAGGGGGGCAGCCCCAGCATTTT; V: TRBV28; D: TRBD1; size: NA; J: TRBJ1-5
CDR3: CASSLPRDRGGYEQYF; DNA: TGTGCCAGCAGCTTACCCCGGGACAGGGGGGGATACGAGCAGTACTTC; V: TRBV7-9; D: TRBD1; size: few; J: TRBJ2-7
CDR3: CASSLVLYNEQFF; DNA: TGTGCCAGCAGCTTAGTGCTCTACAATGAGCAGTTCTTC; V: TRBV7-2; D: NA; size: few; J: TRBJ2-1
CDR3: CASSSGVAGPNEQYF; DNA: TGCGCCAGCAGCTCAGGGGTAGCGGGACCCAACGAGCAGTACTTC; V: TRBV5-1; D: TRBD2; size: NA; J: TRBJ2-7
CDR3: CSANFLTEQYF; DNA: TGCAGTGCAAACTTCTTGACCGAGCAGTACTTC; V: TRBV20-1; D: NA; size: NA; J: TRBJ2-7
CDR3: CSAPTGTSANLALYEQYF; DNA: TGCAGTGCTCCTACCGGGACTAGCGCAAACCTAGCTCTCTACGAGCAGTACTTC; V: TRBV20-1; D: TRBD2; size: NA; J: TRBJ2-7
CDR3: CASSLVGGGARETQYF; DNA: TGCGCCAGCAGCTTGGTTGGCGGGGGGGCGCGGGAGACCCAGTACTTC; V: TRBV5-1; D: TRBD2; size: few; J: TRBJ2-5
CDR3: CASSQGRRTLYEQYF; DNA: TGTGCCAGCAGCCAAGGACGCAGAACCCTCTACGAGCAGTACTTC; V: TRBV3-1; D: NA; size: NA; J: TRBJ2-7
CDR3: CAAQPLAGGPTGELFF; DNA: TGTGCCGCGCAACCCCTAGCGGGGGGTCCGACCGGGGAGCTGTTTTTT; V: TRBV6-1; D: TRBD2; size: few; J: TRBJ2-2
CDR3: CASRRTPSEELFF; DNA: TGTGCCAGCAGAAGGACTCCATCAGAAGAGCTGTTTTTT; V: TRBV7-9; D: NA; size: NA; J: TRBJ2-2
CDR3: CASSRALAVSTDTQYF; DNA: TGTGCCAGCTCACGGGCCCTAGCGGTTAGCACAGATACGCAGTATTTT; V: TRBV18; D: TRBD2; size: NA; J: TRBJ2-3